One sample yielded the 24 T cell receptor beta chains listed below, sequenced in a study of T cell repertoires in cytomegalovirus infection. Using its own MiXCR run on the reads, TCRdb lists one record per CDR3 protein. The table has a few hundred thousand distinct CDR3 sequences, around 15% seen once. The sequenced material came from PBMCs. Source of these receptors: a human donor in good health (CMV status not recorded). Some clones in this sample may be carry-over from other donors' samples.

Turning to this clonotype: The junction differs from germline at one of its ends, possibly a read error. The chain is built from TRBV28 and TRBJ1-6, with TRBD1 identical over 7 bases. The germline gives CDR1 MDHEN, CDR2 SYDVKM. The CDR3 loop spans 17 amino acids. CDR3 DNA sequence: TGTGCCAGCAGTAAACAGGGGCTGAGCTCCTATAATTCACCCTTCCACTTT. Residues: CASSKQGLSSYNSPFHF.

The chain uses TRBV29-1 and TRBJ2-2; a possible D gene is TRBD1 (5 bases). The V end was cut by 4 bases, the J end by 4 bases, with 10 bases between. From germline, CDR1 is SQVTM and CDR2 ANQGSEA. The CDR3 is made up of 13 amino acids. Here the CDR3 reads CSVVRQSTGELFF. The CDR3 coding sequence is TGCAGCGTTGTGCGACAGAGCACCGGGGAGCTGTTTTTT.

The V call is TRBV18, the J call TRBJ2-7; 13 bases are shared with TRBD2. The germline V gene encodes CDR1 KGHSH and CDR2 LQKENI. The length of the CDR3 is 17 residues. Trimming removed 6 bases from V and 1 base from J; junction bases left unmatched: 9. CDR3 in DNA: TGTGCCAGCTCGGCCGGGACTAGCGGGATTACTTCCTACGAGCAGTACTTC. This encodes CASSAGTSGITSYEQYF. Full variable domain (remainder filled in from reference TRBV18 and TRBJ2-7): NAGVMQNPRHLVRRRGQEARLRCSPMKGHSHVYWYRQLPEEGLKFMVYLQKENIIDESGMPKERFSAEFPKEGPSILRIQQVVRGDSAAYFCASSAGTSGITSYEQYFGPGTRLTVT.

This clonotype was recorded many times. The gene calls are TRBV12-3 or TRBV12-4 and TRBJ2-1; 12 positions agree with TRBD2. The CDR3 loop spans 15 amino acids. V dropped 5 bases and J dropped 2; count of bases not matched to a gene: 1. CDR3 amino acids: CASSPSGGAYNEQFF. The CDR3 region has the DNA TGTGCCAGCAGTCCTAGCGGGGGGGCCTACAATGAGCAGTTCTTC.

The V and J genes are TRBV7-2 and TRBJ2-3, with D possibly TRBD1 on 5 matching bases. V lost 5 bases, J lost 2 bases, and 23 bases lay in between. CDR3 size: 18 residues. Germline CDR1 is SGHTA and CDR2 is FQGNSA. CDR3 protein: CASSPHLVGPPPTDTQYF. For the CDR3, the DNA is TGTGCCAGCAGCCCACATTTGGTGGGGCCGCCACCCACAGATACGCAGTATTTT.

In its sample, this clonotype was seen a few times. The rearrangement joins TRBV7-9 to TRBJ1-1, with 8 positions matching TRBD1. Unmatched junction bases numbered 6, after V lost 3 bases and J lost 0 bases. In germline, CDR1 is SEHNR, CDR2 FQNEAQ (reference sequence). This CDR3 spans 16 amino acids. The CDR3 DNA is TGTGCCAGCAGCTTTCGACAGGGGACCATGAACACTGAAGCTTTCTTT. Residues: CASSFRQGTMNTEAFF.

A few counts support this clonotype. The CDR3 sequence: CATPEGAGGYTF. The CDR3, as DNA: TGTGCCACCCCCGAGGGGGCAGGAGGCTACACCTTC. The chain links TRBV28 to TRBJ1-2; 7 nucleotides align to TRBD1. The V and J ends lost 10 bases and 8 bases, in that order; junction bases with no gene match: 10. The CDR3 is made up of 12 amino acids. Germline CDR1 MDHEN, CDR2 SYDVKM.

The gene calls are TRBV29-1 and TRBJ1-1; D is unresolved. This CDR3 has 13 residues. Trimming took off 1 base at V and 1 base at J, with 7 bases between the two ends. CDR1 is SQVTM, CDR2 ANQGSEA, per germline. The CDR3 DNA sequence: TGCAGCGTTGAAGGACCCACGAACACTGAAGCTTTCTTT. Translating gives CSVEGPTNTEAFF.

This clonotype came up a few times. V usage is TRBV2 and J usage is TRBJ2-1; perhaps TRBD1 as D (6 bases). The CDR3 has 15 residues. Germline lookup yields CDR1 SNHLY and CDR2 FYNNEI. The V end was cut by 1 base, the J end by 13 bases, with 20 bases between. The DNA of the CDR3 is TGTGCCAGCAGTGAAGGGGGACACCAGGGGCGGAAACAGTTCTTC. Protein: CASSEGGHQGRKQFF.

This clonotype was seen many times. The chain couples TRBV28 to TRBJ1-2; the match to TRBD1 covers 10 bases. The CDR3 contains 14 residues. The germline CDR1 and CDR2 sequences are MDHEN and SYDVKM. V lost 4 bases, J lost 6 bases, and 5 bases stayed unmatched. The CDR3 here is CASSSGQGWDGYTF. DNA for the CDR3: TGTGCCAGCAGTTCGGGACAGGGGTGGGATGGCTACACCTTC.

J is TRBJ1-5 and V is TRBV5-4; TRBD1 matches 10 bases. This CDR3 has 14 amino acids. V lost 0 bases, J lost 7 bases, and 1 base stayed unmatched. CDR1 is SGHNT and CDR2 is YYREEE in the germline V gene (reference sequence). CDR3 region: CASSLAGQGQPQHF. The DNA for the CDR3 is TGTGCCAGCAGCTTGGCGGGACAGGGGCAGCCCCAGCATTTT.

Only a few counts were recorded for this clonotype. The chain carries TRBV7-6 and TRBJ1-1; a weak D match, TRBD1 (6 bases). This CDR3 has 14 residues. CDR1 is SGHVS, CDR2 FNYEAQ, per germline. The germline V and J ends were trimmed by 1 base and 4 bases, with 10 bases remaining between them. The CDR3, as DNA: TGTGCCAGCAGCTTAGAGGGGGAGGGCACTGAAGCTTTCTTT. Amino acids: CASSLEGEGTEAFF.

This clonotype has only one observation. The chain uses TRBV7-3 and TRBJ2-3; D is unresolved. Trimming cost V 2 bases and J 2 bases, with 8 bases left between them. The CDR3 is 14 amino acids. The germline CDR1 and CDR2 sequences are SGHTA and FQGTGA. In nucleotides, the CDR3 is TGTGCCAGCAGCTTATCTCCTTTCACAGATACGCAGTATTTT. Protein: CASSLSPFTDTQYF.

The rearrangement joins TRBV28 to TRBJ1-1, with D tentatively TRBD1 (5 bases). The CDR3 extends over 14 amino acids. V lost 3 bases to trimming and J lost 2 bases, with 10 bases between them. The germline gives CDR1 MDHEN, CDR2 SYDVKM. For the CDR3, the DNA is TGTGCCAGCAGTTTTCAGGGTTACAACACTGAAGCTTTCTTT. Encoded protein: CASSFQGYNTEAFF.

This clonotype was picked up a small number of times. The chain joins TRBV6-4 to TRBJ2-1; D is perhaps TRBD1 (6 bases). The CDR3 is 13 residues long. With 4 bases removed from V and 4 bases from J, the gap between germline ends came to 8 bases. CDR1 is MRHNA, CDR2 SNTAGT, per germline. Here the CDR3 reads CASSAGEYNEQFF. The CDR3 region has the DNA TGTGCCAGCAGTGCAGGGGAGTACAATGAGCAGTTCTTC.

CDR3 DNA sequence: TGTGCCACCAGTGATACCCAGGGGGCTACTCAGCCCCAGCATTTT. This encodes CATSDTQGATQPQHF. This sequence joins TRBV24-1 and TRBJ1-5; 8 nucleotides agree with TRBD1. The CDR3 runs to 15 residues. Germline V gene sequence: CDR1 KGHDR, CDR2 SFDVKD. Losses at the gene ends were 3 bases for V and 6 bases for J; bases not matched to a gene: 6.

This clonotype was seen repeatedly, ten times or more. The chain is built from TRBV7-2 and TRBJ2-7; maybe TRBD1 (5 bases). The CDR3 contains 15 residues. The V gene's germline CDR1 is SGHTA and CDR2 FQGNSA. Trimming shortened V by 3 bases and J by 0 bases, and 12 bases separated the two germline ends. Here the CDR3 reads CASSFGASSSYEQYF. The CDR3 DNA follows: TGTGCCAGCAGCTTTGGGGCGAGCAGCTCCTACGAGCAGTACTTC.

This clonotype was counted ten times or more. The genes are TRBV28 and TRBJ2-2; a possible D gene is TRBD1 (6 bases). V dropped 4 bases and J dropped 3 bases, with 12 bases sitting between them. Germline lookup yields CDR1 MDHEN and CDR2 SYDVKM. The CDR3 spans 15 residues. Here the CDR3 reads CASSYPQGYTGELFF. The CDR3 DNA is TGTGCCAGCAGTTACCCCCAGGGGTACACCGGGGAGCTGTTTTTT.

The chain combines TRBV3-1 with TRBJ1-1; D remains ambiguous. The ends were cut back, 1 base at V and 5 bases at J, with 14 bases in the middle. The CDR3 runs 15 residues. CDR1 and CDR2 from the germline V gene are LGHDT and YNNKEL (reference sequence). Here the CDR3 reads CASSQGPWGSTEAFF. The CDR3 nucleotides read TGTGCCAGCAGCCAAGGTCCATGGGGTAGTACTGAAGCTTTCTTT.

This clonotype was observed a handful of times. The chain links TRBV7-9 to TRBJ1-1, with D perhaps matching TRBD1 (5 bases). The CDR3 runs to 15 residues. Germline values: CDR1 SEHNR, CDR2 FQNEAQ (reference sequence). Trimming stripped 1 base from V and 4 bases from J, with 13 bases between. The chain's CDR3 is CASSLGWDPSTEAFF. The CDR3 region has the DNA TGTGCCAGCAGCTTAGGTTGGGACCCCTCCACTGAAGCTTTCTTT.

This clonotype was counted ten times or more. The genes are TRBV6-5 and TRBJ2-1, with D unclear. The germline V gene has CDR1 MNHEY and CDR2 SVGAGI. The V gene lost 0 bases and the J gene lost 8 bases, with 8 bases spanning the gap. The CDR3 spans 13 residues. CDR3 nucleotide sequence: TGTGCCAGCAGTTACTCGCCTGGACATGAGCAGTTCTTC. Translation gives CASSYSPGHEQFF.

The chain employs TRBV20-1 and TRBJ2-7; 7 bases map to TRBD2. Trimming took 0 bases from V and 4 from J; bases not matched to a gene: 6. The germline V gene encodes CDR1 DFQATT and CDR2 SNEGSKA (reference sequence). This CDR3 contains 14 residues. The CDR3 reads CSARDSGGSYEQYF. CDR3 coding DNA: TGCAGTGCTAGAGATAGTGGCGGGAGTTACGAGCAGTACTTC.

This clonotype was seen ten or more times. The chain has TRBV15 and TRBJ2-3; D gene unclear. The CDR3 has 17 amino acids. CDR1 and CDR2 from the germline V gene are LNHNV and YYDKDF (reference sequence). The V and J ends lost 4 bases and 0 bases respectively, with 17 bases between them. The CDR3 region has the DNA TGTGCCACCAGCACAGAACGACTGAGTACTAGCACAGATACGCAGTATTTT. This gives the protein CATSTERLSTSTDTQYF.

The rearrangement links TRBV19 to TRBJ2-1; possible D gene TRBD2, 5 bases. V lost 3 bases to trimming and J lost 5 bases, with 14 bases between them. In germline, CDR1 is LNHDA, CDR2 SQIVND (reference sequence). The CDR3 covers 15 residues. As DNA, the CDR3 is TGTGCCAGTAGTATCGGGGTCTCTTCAAACAATGAGCAGTTCTTC. Translated, it gives CASSIGVSSNNEQFF.